A single sample is the source of the 10 T cell receptor beta chains below, sequenced in a study of T cell clonotyping in hematopoietic cell transplantation. Some clones are missing from TCRdb's copy, which holds only in-frame ones; the method was immunoSEQ multiplex PCR. The profile covers some 49,000 clones, with about nine tenths appearing a single time and under 7% taken by the ten largest. The time point here: recipient sample about 28 days before transplant, after cytoreduction. The input for sequencing was peripheral blood mononuclear cells, taken before stem cell transplant. All receptors derive from a man between 60 and 75 years old with biphenotypic leukemia. Some clones in this sample may be carry-over from other donors' samples.

The chain combines TRBV28 with TRBJ1-2; 9 bases map to TRBD1. Germline assignment: CDR1 MDHEN and CDR2 SYDVKM. Trimming at V came to 4 bases and at J to 4 bases, leaving 7 bases not matched to a gene. CDR3 size: 15 residues. The CDR3 sequence: CASSSPRTGVYGYTF. The CDR3 nucleotides read TGTGCCAGCAGTTCTCCCAGGACAGGGGTCTATGGCTACACCTTC.

This chain uses TRBV19 with TRBJ1-5; D may be TRBD1 (5 bases). The germline CDR1 and CDR2 sequences are LNHDA and SQIVND (reference sequence). The V end lost 6 bases, the J end lost 6 bases, and 9 bases lay between the germline ends. CDR3 size: 12 residues. In DNA form, the CDR3 reads TGTGCCAGTAGCAGGGATTTTCAGCCCCAGCATTTT. Translation: CASSRDFQPQHF.

The J gene is TRBJ2-7, the V gene TRBV7-6; D remains ambiguous. Trimming pared 3 bases from V and 6 bases from J, leaving 15 bases between. Germline loops: CDR1 SGHVS, CDR2 FNYEAQ. The CDR3 extends over 14 amino acids. Written as DNA, the CDR3 is TGTGCCAGCAGCTTTTCCGGGTCTTACGCCGAGCAGTACTTC. Protein: CASSFSGSYAEQYF.

The V and J genes are TRBV4-3 and TRBJ1-5; D is ambiguous. V lost 0 bases and J 9 bases, leaving 15 bases between the germline ends. The CDR3 sequence is 15 residues long. Germline CDR1 is LGHNA and CDR2 is YSLEER. The CDR3 nucleotides read TGCGCCAGCAGCCAAGATCGCGCGTCCGGAGGGCCCCAGCATTTT. Encoded protein: CASSQDRASGGPQHF.

The V gene is TRBV5-4, the J gene TRBJ2-5; no definite D call. Germline CDR1 SGHNT, CDR2 YYREEE (reference sequence). The ends were cut back, 4 bases at V and 1 base at J, with 17 bases in the middle. CDR3 length equals 16 residues. The CDR3 loop reads CASSPGPGKGQETQYF. As DNA, the CDR3 is TGTGCCAGCAGCCCCGGCCCGGGTAAGGGCCAAGAGACCCAGTACTTC. The full variable domain, in which reference TRBV5-4 and TRBJ2-5 provide the parts outside the CDR3, is ETGVTQSPTHLIKTRGQQVTLRCSSQSGHNTVSWYQQALGQGPQFIFQYYREEENGRGNFPPRFSGLQFPNYSSELNVNALELDDSALYLCASSPGPGKGQETQYFGPGTRLLVL.

The rearrangement uses TRBV27 and TRBJ2-7; D is ambiguous. There are 13 residues in the CDR3. Trimming cost V 8 bases and J 4 bases, with 15 bases left between them. In germline, CDR1 is MNHEY, CDR2 SMNVEV (reference sequence). CDR3 sequence (DNA): TGTGCCAGCTCCGTGGGCGGATTATACGAGCAGTACTTC. It specifies CASSVGGLYEQYF.

This chain links TRBV19 with TRBJ2-3, with D unresolved. The germline V gene encodes CDR1 LNHDA and CDR2 SQIVND (reference sequence). V lost 1 base and J lost 2, with 4 bases in between. The CDR3 sequence is 13 residues long. In DNA form, the CDR3 reads TGTGCCAGTAGTATAGGCACCACAGATACGCAGTATTTT. This gives the protein CASSIGTTDTQYF. Together with reference TRBV19 and TRBJ2-3, the CDR3 gives the full variable domain: DGGITQSPKYLFRKEGQNVTLSCEQNLNHDAMYWYRQDPGQGLRLIYYSQIVNDFQKGDIAEGYSVSREKKESFPLTVTSAQKNPTAFYLCASSIGTTDTQYFGPGTRLTVL.

The genes are TRBV6-6 and TRBJ2-1; D gene ambiguous. In germline, CDR1 is MNHNY, CDR2 SVGAGI (reference sequence). The length of the CDR3 is 13 residues. Trimming shortened V by 7 bases and J by 5 bases, and 12 bases separated the two germline ends. The CDR3 region has the DNA TGTGCCAGCACCCACGGAGTGAACAATGAGCAGTTCTTC. This codes for CASTHGVNNEQFF.

This chain uses TRBV10-1 with TRBJ2-1; D is undetermined. V was pared by 6 bases and J by 5 bases, with 11 bases between. The CDR3 has 13 amino acids. Germline V CDR1 and CDR2: WNHNN, SYGVQD (reference sequence). For the CDR3, the DNA is TGCGCCAGCAGCGCCCAGACGAACAATGAGCAGTTCTTC. Translated, it gives CASSAQTNNEQFF.

The V and J genes are TRBV28 and TRBJ2-1; possibly TRBD1 for D (7 bases). V lost 6 bases and J 5 bases, leaving 17 bases between the germline ends. CDR3 size: 15 residues. The germline V gene has CDR1 MDHEN and CDR2 SYDVKM. In DNA form, the CDR3 reads TGTGCCAGCAGGAACAACAGGGGAGGTGACAATGAGCAGTTCTTC. The encoded protein is CASRNNRGGDNEQFF.